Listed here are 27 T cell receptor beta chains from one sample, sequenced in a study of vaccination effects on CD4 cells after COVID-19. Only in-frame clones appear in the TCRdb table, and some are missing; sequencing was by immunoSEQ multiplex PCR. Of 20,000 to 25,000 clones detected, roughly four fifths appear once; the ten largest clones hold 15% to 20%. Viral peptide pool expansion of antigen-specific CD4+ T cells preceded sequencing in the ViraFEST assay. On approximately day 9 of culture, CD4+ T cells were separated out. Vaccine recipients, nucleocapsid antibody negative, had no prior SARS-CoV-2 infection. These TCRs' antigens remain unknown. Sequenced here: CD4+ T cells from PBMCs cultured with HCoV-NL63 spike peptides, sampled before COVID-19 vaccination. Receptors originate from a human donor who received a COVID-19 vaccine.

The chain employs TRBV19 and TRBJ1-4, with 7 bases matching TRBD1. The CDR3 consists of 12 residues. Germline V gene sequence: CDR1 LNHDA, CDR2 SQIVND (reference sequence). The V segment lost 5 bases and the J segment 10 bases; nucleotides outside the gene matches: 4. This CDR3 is CASSVSGGKLFF. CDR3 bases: TGTGCCAGTAGTGTATCAGGGGGAAAACTGTTTTTT.

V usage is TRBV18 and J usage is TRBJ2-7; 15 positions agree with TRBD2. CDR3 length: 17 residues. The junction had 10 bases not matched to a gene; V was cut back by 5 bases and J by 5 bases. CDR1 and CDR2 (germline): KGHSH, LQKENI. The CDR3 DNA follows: TGTGCCAGCTCAGGACTAGCGGGAGGGCTTGAATCTAACGAGCAGTACTTC. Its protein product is CASSGLAGGLESNEQYF.

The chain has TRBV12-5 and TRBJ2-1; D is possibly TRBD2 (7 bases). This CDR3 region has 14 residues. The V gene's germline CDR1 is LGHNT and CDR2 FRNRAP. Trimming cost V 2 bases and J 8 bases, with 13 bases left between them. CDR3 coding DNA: TGTGCTAGTGGTTTGCGGGGGGCCGGGGATGAGCAGTTCTTC. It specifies CASGLRGAGDEQFF.

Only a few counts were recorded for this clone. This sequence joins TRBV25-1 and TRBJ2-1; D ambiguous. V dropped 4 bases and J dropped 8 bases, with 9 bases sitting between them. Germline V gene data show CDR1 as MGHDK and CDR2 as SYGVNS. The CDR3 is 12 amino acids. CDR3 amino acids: CASSGPGDEQFF. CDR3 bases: TGTGCCAGCAGTGGGCCGGGCGATGAGCAGTTCTTC.

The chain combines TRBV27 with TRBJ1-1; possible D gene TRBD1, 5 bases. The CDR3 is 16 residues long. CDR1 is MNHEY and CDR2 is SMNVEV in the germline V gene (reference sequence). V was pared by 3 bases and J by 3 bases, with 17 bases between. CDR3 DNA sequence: TGTGCCAGCAGTTTGAATAACATACGAGGGGACACTGAAGCTTTCTTT. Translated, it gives CASSLNNIRGDTEAFF.

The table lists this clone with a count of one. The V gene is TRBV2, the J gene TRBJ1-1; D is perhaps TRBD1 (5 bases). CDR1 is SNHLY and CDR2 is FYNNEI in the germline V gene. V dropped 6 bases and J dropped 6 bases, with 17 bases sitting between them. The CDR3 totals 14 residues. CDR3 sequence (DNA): TGTGCCAGCAGGAATTACCGGGACGGCGCTGAAGCTTTCTTT. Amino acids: CASRNYRDGAEAFF.

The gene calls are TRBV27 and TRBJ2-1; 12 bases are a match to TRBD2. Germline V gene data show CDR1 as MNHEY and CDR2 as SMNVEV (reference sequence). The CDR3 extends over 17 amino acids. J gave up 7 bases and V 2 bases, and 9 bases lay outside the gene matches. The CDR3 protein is CASSLRPSGGAKNEQFF. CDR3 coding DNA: TGTGCCAGCAGTTTAAGGCCTAGCGGGGGGGCAAAGAATGAGCAGTTCTTC.

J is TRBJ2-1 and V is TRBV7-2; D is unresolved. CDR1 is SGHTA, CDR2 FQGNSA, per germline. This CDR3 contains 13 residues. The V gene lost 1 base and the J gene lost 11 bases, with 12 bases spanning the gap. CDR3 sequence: CASSLGFRAKQFF. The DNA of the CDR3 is TGTGCCAGCAGCTTAGGTTTCCGGGCTAAGCAGTTCTTC.

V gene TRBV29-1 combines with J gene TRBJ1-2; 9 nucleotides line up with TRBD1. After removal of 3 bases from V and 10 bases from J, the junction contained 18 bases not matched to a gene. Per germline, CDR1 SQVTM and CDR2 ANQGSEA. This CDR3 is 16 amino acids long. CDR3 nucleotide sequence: TGCAGCGTTGATAGGGAGACCGGGACAGGGAGTTCACACTACACCTTC. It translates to CSVDRETGTGSSHYTF.

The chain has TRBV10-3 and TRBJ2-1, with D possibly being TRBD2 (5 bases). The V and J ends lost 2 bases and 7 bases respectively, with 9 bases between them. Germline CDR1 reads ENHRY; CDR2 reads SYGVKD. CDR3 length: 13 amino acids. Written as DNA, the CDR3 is TGTGCCATCAGTGAGGGACTCCAAAATGAGCAGTTCTTC. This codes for CAISEGLQNEQFF.

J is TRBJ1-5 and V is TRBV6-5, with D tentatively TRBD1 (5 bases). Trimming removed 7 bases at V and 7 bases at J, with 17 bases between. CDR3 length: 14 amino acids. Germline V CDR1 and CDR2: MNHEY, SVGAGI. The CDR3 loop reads CASTQSGEVQPQHF. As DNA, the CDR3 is TGTGCCAGCACCCAATCGGGGGAGGTACAGCCCCAGCATTTT.

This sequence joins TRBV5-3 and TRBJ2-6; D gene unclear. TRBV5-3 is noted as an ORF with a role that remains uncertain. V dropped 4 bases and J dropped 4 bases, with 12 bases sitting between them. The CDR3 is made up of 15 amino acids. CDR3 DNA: TGTGCCAGAAGCCCCAAGGAAGGGGGGGCCAACGTCCTGACTTTC. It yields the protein CARSPKEGGANVLTF.

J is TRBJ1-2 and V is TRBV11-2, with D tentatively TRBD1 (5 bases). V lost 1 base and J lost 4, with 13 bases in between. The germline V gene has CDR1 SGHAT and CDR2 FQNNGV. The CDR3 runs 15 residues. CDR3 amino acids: CASSLAGGGFYGYTF. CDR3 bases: TGTGCCAGCAGCTTAGCTGGGGGGGGGTTCTATGGCTACACCTTC.

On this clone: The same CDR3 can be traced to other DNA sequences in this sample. The CDR3: CASSLGGTDTQYF. Written as DNA, the CDR3 is TGCGCCAGCAGCTTGGGGGGTACAGATACGCAGTATTTT. This chain uses TRBV5-1 with TRBJ2-3; D gene uncertain. The CDR3 spans 13 residues. V was pared by 0 bases and J by 3 bases, with 5 bases between. Germline CDR1 reads SGHRS; CDR2 reads YFSETQ.

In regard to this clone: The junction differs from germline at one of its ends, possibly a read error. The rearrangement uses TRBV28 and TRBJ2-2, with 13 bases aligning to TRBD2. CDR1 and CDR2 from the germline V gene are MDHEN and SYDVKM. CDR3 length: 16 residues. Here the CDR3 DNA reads TGTGCCAGCAGTCGGGGGACTAGCGGGAACTCCGGGGAGCTGTTTTTT. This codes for CASSRGTSGNSGELFF.

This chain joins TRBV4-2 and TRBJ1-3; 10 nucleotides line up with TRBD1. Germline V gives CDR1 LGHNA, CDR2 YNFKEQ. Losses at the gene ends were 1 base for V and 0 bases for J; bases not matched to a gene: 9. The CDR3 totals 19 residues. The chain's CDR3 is CASSQVRGGTGVSGNTIYF. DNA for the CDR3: TGTGCCAGCAGCCAAGTTAGAGGGGGGACAGGGGTCTCTGGAAACACCATATATTTT.

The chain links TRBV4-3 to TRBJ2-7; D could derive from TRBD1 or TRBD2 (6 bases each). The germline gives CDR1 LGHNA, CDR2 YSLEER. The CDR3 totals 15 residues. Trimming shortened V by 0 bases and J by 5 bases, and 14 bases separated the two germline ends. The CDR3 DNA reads TGCGCCAGCAGCCAAGATTTGGTAGGGGGGAACGAGCAGTACTTC. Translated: CASSQDLVGGNEQYF.

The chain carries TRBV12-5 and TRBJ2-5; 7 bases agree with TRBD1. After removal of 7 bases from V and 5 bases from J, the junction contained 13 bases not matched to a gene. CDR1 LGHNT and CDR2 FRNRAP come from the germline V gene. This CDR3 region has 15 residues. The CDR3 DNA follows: TGTGCTAGTGCCCCCCGGGACAGCTTTTGGGAGACCCAGTACTTC. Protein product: CASAPRDSFWETQYF.

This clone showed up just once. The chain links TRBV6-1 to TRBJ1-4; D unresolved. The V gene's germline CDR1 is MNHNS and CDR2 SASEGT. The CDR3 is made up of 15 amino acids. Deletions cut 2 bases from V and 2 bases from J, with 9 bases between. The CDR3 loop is CASSENRATNEKLFF. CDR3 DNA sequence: TGTGCCAGCAGTGAAAACCGGGCCACTAATGAAAAACTGTTTTTT.

CDR3 sequence: CASSITSGEPQHF. In DNA form, the CDR3 reads TGTGCCAGCAGCATAACCAGTGGGGAGCCCCAGCATTTT. This rearrangement joins TRBV7-2 to TRBJ1-5; D gene uncertain. The germline CDR1 and CDR2 sequences are SGHTA and FQGNSA. Trimming took off 5 bases at V and 8 bases at J, with 13 bases between the two ends. The CDR3 loop spans 13 amino acids.

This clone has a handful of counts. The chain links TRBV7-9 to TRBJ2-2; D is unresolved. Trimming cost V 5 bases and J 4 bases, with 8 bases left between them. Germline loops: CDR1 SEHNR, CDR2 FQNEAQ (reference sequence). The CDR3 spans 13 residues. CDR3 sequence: CASSLGITGELFF. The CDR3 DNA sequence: TGTGCCAGCAGCCTAGGGATCACCGGGGAGCTGTTTTTT.

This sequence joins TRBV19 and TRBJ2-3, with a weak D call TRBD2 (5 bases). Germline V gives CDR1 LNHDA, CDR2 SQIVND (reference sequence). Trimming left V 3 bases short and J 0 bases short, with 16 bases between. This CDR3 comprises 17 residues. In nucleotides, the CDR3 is TGTGCCAGTAGTATTTTCTCCGGGAACCCTAGCACAGATACGCAGTATTTT. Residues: CASSIFSGNPSTDTQYF.

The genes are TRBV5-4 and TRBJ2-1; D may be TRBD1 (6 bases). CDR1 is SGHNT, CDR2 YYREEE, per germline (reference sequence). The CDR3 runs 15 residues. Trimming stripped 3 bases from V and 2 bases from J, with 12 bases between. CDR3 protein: CASSSWTEPYNEQFF. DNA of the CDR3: TGTGCCAGCAGCTCGTGGACAGAACCCTACAATGAGCAGTTCTTC.

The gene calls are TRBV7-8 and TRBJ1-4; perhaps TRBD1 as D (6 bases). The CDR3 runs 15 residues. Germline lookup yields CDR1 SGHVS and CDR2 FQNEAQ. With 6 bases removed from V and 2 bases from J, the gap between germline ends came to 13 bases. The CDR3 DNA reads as TGTGCCAGCAGTTTTAACAGGGACACTAATGAAAAACTGTTTTTT. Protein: CASSFNRDTNEKLFF.

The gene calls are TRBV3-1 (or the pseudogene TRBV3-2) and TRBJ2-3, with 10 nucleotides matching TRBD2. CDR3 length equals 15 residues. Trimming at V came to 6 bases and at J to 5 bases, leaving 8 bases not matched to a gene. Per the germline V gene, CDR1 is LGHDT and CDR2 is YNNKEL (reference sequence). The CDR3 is CASRRAGGSGDTQYF. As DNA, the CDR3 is TGTGCCAGCAGAAGAGCGGGGGGGTCGGGAGATACGCAGTATTTT.

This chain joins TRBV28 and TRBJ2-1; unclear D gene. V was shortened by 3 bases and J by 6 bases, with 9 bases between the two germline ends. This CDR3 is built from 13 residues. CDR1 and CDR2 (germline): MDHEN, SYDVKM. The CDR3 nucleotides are TGTGCCAGCAGTTTTTTCGAGATCAATGAGCAGTTCTTC. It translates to CASSFFEINEQFF.

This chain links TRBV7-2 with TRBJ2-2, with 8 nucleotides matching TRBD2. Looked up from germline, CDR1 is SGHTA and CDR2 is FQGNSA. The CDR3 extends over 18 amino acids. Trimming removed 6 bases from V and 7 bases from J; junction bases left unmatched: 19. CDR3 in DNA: TGTGCCAGCAGTAAGACACCCGCCGGGACTAGGAGGGTCGGGGAGCTGTTTTTT. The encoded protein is CASSKTPAGTRRVGELFF.